Following are 2 T cell receptor beta chains from one sample sequenced in a study of human T cells and chemical hapten exposure. TCRdb re-derived calls from the RACE reads in MiXCR, one entry per CDR3 protein. Counted here are more than 250,000 distinct CDR3 sequences, about 8.1% occurring once; the ten biggest clones make up about 2.5%. The time point is: pre-sensitization, week 0. Treatment denoted: therapeutic diphenylcyclopropenone sensitization with weekly scalp DPC. Sequencing was performed on whole blood, taken in connection with sensitization to the hapten diphenylcyclopropenone (DPC). Receptors originate from a woman aged 40 to 49 with alopecia areata. Some clones in this sample may be carry-over from other donors' samples.

J is TRBJ2-3 and V is TRBV6-5; TRBD1 agrees at 8 bases. In germline, CDR1 is MNHEY, CDR2 SVGAGI. V trimming: 6 bases; J trimming: 15 bases; junction bases outside the gene matches: 8. This CDR3 has 11 residues. CDR3 DNA: TGTGCCAGCAGCTCGACAGGGGAAAGATATTTT. This codes for CASSSTGERYF.

The gene calls are TRBV4-3 and TRBJ2-1; D is perhaps TRBD2 (6 bases). CDR3 length: 12 amino acids. CDR1 is LGHNA, CDR2 YSLEER, per germline. Trimming stripped 0 bases from V and 10 bases from J, with 7 bases between. The CDR3: CASSQDSGEQFF. The CDR3 nucleotides read TGCGCCAGCAGCCAAGATAGCGGCGAGCAGTTCTTC.